This entry lists 25 T cell receptor beta chains sequenced from one sample in a study of cytomegalovirus exposure and HLA in healthy donors. This PCR relied on a set of 60 Vbeta primers and 13 Jbeta primers. Produced via immunoSEQ multiplex PCR; TCRdb's table is partial and in-frame only. The table counts around 200,000 clones; about 1% lies in the top ten. Material for sequencing was PBMCs. The receptors were gathered from a woman in her twenties or thirties in good health and CMV-seropositive.

The chain uses TRBV6-1 and TRBJ1-2; 8 nucleotides align to TRBD1. Germline trimming cut 8 bases from V and 4 bases from J; bases unmatched to any gene: 9. The CDR3 spans 14 residues. Germline V gene data show CDR1 as MNHNS and CDR2 as SASEGT. The CDR3 reads CASWTGRTLYGYTF. Written as DNA, the CDR3 is TGTGCCAGCTGGACAGGGCGAACCCTCTATGGCTACACCTTC.

The chain employs TRBV21-1 and TRBJ2-5; the D call of TRBD1 is as the table states it, not checked on the DNA. TRBV21-1 is a pseudogene segment. The CDR3 is made up of 15 amino acids. CDR3 loop: CASSKDGRGLETQYF. The CDR3 DNA sequence: TGTGCCAGCAGCAAAGACGGCAGGGGGCTTGAGACCCAGTACTTC.

The genes are TRBV11-2 and TRBJ1-1; D remains unclear. Germline-derived CDR1 and CDR2 are SGHAT and FQNNGV. CDR3 length: 12 residues. V lost 2 bases, J lost 6 bases, and 7 bases lay in between. The CDR3 DNA sequence: TGTGCCAGCAGCTTACTGTATCCTGAAGCTTTCTTT. Encoded protein: CASSLLYPEAFF. The whole variable domain, filled in from reference TRBV11-2 and TRBJ1-1, reads EAGVAQSPRYKIIEKRQSVAFWCNPISGHATLYWYQQILGQGPKLLIQFQNNGVVDDSQLPKDRFSAERLKGVDSTLKIQPAKLEDSAVYLCASSLLYPEAFFGQGTRLTVV.

The chain uses TRBV2 and TRBJ1-4; the match to TRBD1 covers 8 bases. The CDR3 has 15 residues. Germline-derived CDR1 and CDR2 are SNHLY and FYNNEI. After removal of 3 bases from V and 4 bases from J, the junction contained 4 bases not matched to a gene. This chain's CDR3 is CASSDRGQVNEKLFF. DNA for the CDR3: TGTGCCAGCAGTGATCGGGGACAGGTTAATGAAAAACTGTTTTTT. Complete variable domain (other parts from reference TRBV2 and TRBJ1-4): EPEVTQTPSHQVTQMGQEVILRCVPISNHLYFYWYRQILGQKVEFLVSFYNNEISEKSEIFDDQFSVERPDGSNFTLKIRSTKLEDSAMYFCASSDRGQVNEKLFFGSGTQLSVL.

This sequence joins TRBV5-6 and TRBJ2-3, with D perhaps matching TRBD2 (5 bases). This CDR3 region has 13 residues. Germline CDR1 SGHDT, CDR2 YYEEEE. The V end lost 4 bases, the J end lost 10 bases, and 16 bases lay between the germline ends. This CDR3 is CASSLPGGGAQYF. CDR3 nucleotide sequence: TGTGCCAGCAGCCTACCCGGAGGTGGTGCGCAGTATTTT.

The chain is built from TRBV19 and TRBJ1-5, with D uncertain. CDR1 and CDR2 (germline): LNHDA, SQIVND (reference sequence). The V gene lost 4 bases and the J gene lost 9 bases, with 7 bases spanning the gap. This CDR3 has 11 amino acids. Here the CDR3 DNA reads TGTGCCAGTAGTACGTCAGGGCCCCAGCATTTT. Its protein product is CASSTSGPQHF.

The chain combines TRBV5-6 with TRBJ2-3, with D uncertain. V was clipped by 1 base and J by 1 base, with 4 bases between them. CDR1 and CDR2 (germline): SGHDT, YYEEEE. The CDR3 length is 13 residues. In DNA, the CDR3 is TGTGCCAGCAGCTTGCGGGGCACAGATACGCAGTATTTT. This gives the protein CASSLRGTDTQYF. Looking up the rest from reference TRBV5-6 and TRBJ2-3 gives the full variable domain: DAGVTQSPTHLIKTRGQQVTLRCSPKSGHDTVSWYQQALGQGPQFIFQYYEEEERQRGNFPDRFSGHQFPNYSSELNVNALLLGDSALYLCASSLRGTDTQYFGPGTRLTVL.

This rearrangement joins TRBV28 to TRBJ1-1; no clear D. CDR3 length: 11 amino acids. Trimming left V 6 bases short and J 0 bases short, with 2 bases between. Germline V gene data show CDR1 as MDHEN and CDR2 as SYDVKM. The CDR3 coding sequence is TGTGCCAGCAGCATGAACACTGAAGCTTTCTTT. As protein: CASSMNTEAFF.

The gene calls are TRBV19 and TRBJ2-3; 7 nucleotides align to TRBD1. V lost 6 bases and J lost 2; bases outside the gene matches: 8. The length of the CDR3 is 15 residues. Germline V gene sequence: CDR1 LNHDA, CDR2 SQIVND (reference sequence). The CDR3 protein is CASSLQGVITDTQYF. CDR3 bases: TGTGCCAGTAGCCTCCAGGGGGTGATCACAGATACGCAGTATTTT.

As for this clone: At the DNA level, this CDR3 is encoded by other sequences in the same sample as well. V is TRBV2 and J is TRBJ2-3; D is unresolved. Germline V CDR1 and CDR2: SNHLY, FYNNEI. The CDR3 runs 11 residues. The V end lost 6 bases, the J end lost 2 bases, and 3 bases lay between the germline ends. For the CDR3, the DNA is TGTGCCAGCAGCTACACAGATACGCAGTATTTT. It translates to CASSYTDTQYF.

The J gene is TRBJ2-7, the V gene TRBV5-4; D perhaps matches TRBD1 (6 bases). Germline CDR1 SGHNT, CDR2 YYREEE (reference sequence). The CDR3 has 12 residues. V was pared by 4 bases and J by 6 bases, with 11 bases between. The CDR3 is CASSPVRGEQYF. CDR3 nucleotide sequence: TGTGCCAGCAGCCCGGTCAGGGGCGAGCAGTACTTC.

This chain links TRBV4-3 with TRBJ2-7; TRBD2 matches at 9 bases. J was trimmed by 2 bases and V by 5 bases; bases with no gene match: 10. This CDR3 comprises 16 residues. Germline lookup yields CDR1 LGHNA and CDR2 YSLEER. CDR3 residues: CASSEYPLAGTYEQYF. The CDR3 nucleotides are TGCGCCAGCAGCGAGTATCCTCTAGCGGGGACCTACGAGCAGTACTTC.

This chain joins TRBV7-9 and TRBJ2-7, with TRBD2 identical over 12 bases. Trimming took 3 bases from V and 5 from J; bases not matched to a gene: 5. The CDR3 has 15 residues. Germline V CDR1 and CDR2: SEHNR, FQNEAQ (reference sequence). CDR3 in amino acids: CASSFPSGRADEQYF. The CDR3 region has the DNA TGTGCCAGCAGCTTTCCTAGCGGGAGGGCCGACGAGCAGTACTTC.

The chain uses TRBV7-9 and TRBJ2-2; possibly TRBD2 for D (6 bases). Germline V CDR1 and CDR2: SEHNR, FQNEAQ (reference sequence). The V and J ends lost 3 bases and 7 bases respectively, with 12 bases between them. The CDR3 runs 14 residues. The CDR3 DNA sequence: TGTGCCAGCAGCTTGTCAGGCGGGAACGGGGAGCTGTTTTTT. Translating it yields CASSLSGGNGELFF.

This chain links TRBV29-1 with TRBJ1-1, with 7 bases fitting TRBD1. CDR1 and CDR2 (germline): SQVTM, ANQGSEA. V lost 7 bases to trimming and J lost 5 bases; unmatched junction nucleotides: 10. The CDR3 contains 13 residues. The chain's CDR3 is CSAVRPGGTEAFF. The CDR3 coding sequence is TGCAGCGCCGTTCGGCCAGGGGGAACTGAAGCTTTCTTT. Complete variable domain (other parts from reference TRBV29-1 and TRBJ1-1): SAVISQKPSRDICQRGTSLTIQCQVDSQVTMMFWYRQQPGQSLTLIATANQGSEATYESGFVIDKFPISRPNLTFSTLTVSNMSPEDSSIYLCSAVRPGGTEAFFGQGTRLTVV.

CDR3 bases: TGTGCCAGCAGCCAAGAGATGACAGGGTTAACTGAAGCTTTCTTT. Amino acid sequence: CASSQEMTGLTEAFF. V is TRBV4-2 and J is TRBJ1-1; TRBD1 matches at 7 bases. CDR3 size: 15 residues. Trimming cost V 0 bases and J 5 bases; bases outside gene matches: 6. The germline gives CDR1 LGHNA, CDR2 YNFKEQ.

V and J are TRBV4-3 and TRBJ2-5; maybe TRBD2 (6 bases). CDR3 length: 16 residues. CDR1 and CDR2 from the germline V gene are LGHNA and YSLEER. V was clipped by 0 bases and J by 2 bases, with 13 bases between them. CDR3 sequence reads: CASSQDLGGVQETQYF. The CDR3, as DNA: TGCGCCAGCAGCCAAGATCTCGGAGGGGTTCAAGAGACCCAGTACTTC.

V usage is TRBV19 and J usage is TRBJ1-5, with 12 nucleotides matching TRBD1. V lost 7 bases to trimming and J lost 2 bases; unmatched junction nucleotides: 9. Germline lookup yields CDR1 LNHDA and CDR2 SQIVND (reference sequence). The CDR3 is 17 residues long. The CDR3 region has the DNA TGTGCCAGTACCAATAGGGACAGGGGGCTTGGCAATCAGCCCCAGCATTTT. It encodes CASTNRDRGLGNQPQHF.

J is TRBJ1-2 and V is TRBV19, with D possibly matching TRBD1 (5 bases). Germline V gene sequence: CDR1 LNHDA, CDR2 SQIVND (reference sequence). This CDR3 comprises 14 residues. V shed 8 bases and J shed 4 bases, with 17 bases lying between them. The CDR3 protein is CASSGGEGFYGYTF. The CDR3 nucleotides are TGTGCCAGTTCCGGGGGGGAGGGATTCTATGGCTACACCTTC.

The chain carries TRBV10-1 and TRBJ2-3; D may be TRBD1 (6 bases). This CDR3 has 13 residues. V was pared by 5 bases and J by 2 bases, with 8 bases between. The germline CDR1 and CDR2 sequences are WNHNN and SYGVQD (reference sequence). The CDR3: CASSRGITDTQYF. The CDR3 nucleotides read TGCGCCAGCAGTAGGGGGATCACAGATACGCAGTATTTT.

This chain uses TRBV5-1 with TRBJ2-7; 9 bases line up with TRBD2. Trimming removed 0 bases from V and 1 base from J; junction bases left unmatched: 5. CDR1 and CDR2 from the germline V gene are SGHRS and YFSETQ. CDR3 length: 16 amino acids. The CDR3 DNA is TGCGCCAGCAGCTTGGCCCCTAGCGGGGTTTCCTACGAGCAGTACTTC. Amino acid sequence: CASSLAPSGVSYEQYF.

This chain joins TRBV5-4 and TRBJ1-1; D is unclear. The V and J ends lost 0 bases and 1 base respectively, with 10 bases between them. The CDR3 totals 15 residues. Germline V lookup: CDR1 SGHNT, CDR2 YYREEE (reference sequence). The CDR3 here is CASSLVSGKNTEAFF. The CDR3 DNA reads TGTGCCAGCAGCTTGGTATCCGGGAAGAACACTGAAGCTTTCTTT.

This chain connects TRBV10-3 to TRBJ1-2; D might be TRBD1 (5 bases). Looked up from germline, CDR1 is ENHRY and CDR2 is SYGVKD. The CDR3 extends over 13 amino acids. The V and J ends lost 8 bases and 2 bases respectively, with 12 bases between them. The CDR3 spells CAIRGEGNYGYTF. In DNA form, the CDR3 reads TGTGCCATCCGGGGGGAAGGGAACTATGGCTACACCTTC.

The gene calls are TRBV19 and TRBJ2-2, with 12 nucleotides matching TRBD2. The trim removed 2 bases at V and 7 bases at J, leaving 11 bases unmatched. The CDR3 length is 18 residues. Germline loops: CDR1 LNHDA, CDR2 SQIVND (reference sequence). In nucleotides, the CDR3 is TGTGCCAGTAGTATAAGCCTAGCGGGAGGGCGATGGGACGGGGAGCTGTTTTTT. This encodes CASSISLAGGRWDGELFF.

The gene calls are TRBV29-1 and TRBJ2-7; 12 bases are shared with TRBD2. In germline, CDR1 is SQVTM, CDR2 ANQGSEA. J gave up 7 bases and V 4 bases, and 11 bases lay outside the gene matches. The CDR3 is 15 residues long. CDR3 protein: CSVGFSSGGAWEQYF. In DNA, the CDR3 is TGCAGCGTTGGTTTTTCTAGCGGGGGGGCGTGGGAGCAGTACTTC.